The sequence of this T cell receptor (beta chain) was determined in a study of T cell responses to AZD1222 COVID-19 vaccine. Study results and caveats: Increases in Spike-specific TCR breadth and depth were seen after two AZD1222 doses. Dominant at 160-218 and 743-854, vaccine-associated CD4 TCRs also spanned spike.

CDR3 length: 14 residues. Germline assignment: CDR1 LNHDA and CDR2 SQIVND (reference sequence). The V and J ends lost 7 bases and 0 bases respectively, with 10 bases between them. TCRdb keeps only in-frame clones here, not all; method: immunoSEQ multiplex PCR. The table has about 120,000 clones, about 91% seen once. This clone was seen only once. What it binds is not known. The receptor comes from an adult who received the AZD1222 COVID-19 vaccine. The chain combines TRBV19 with TRBJ1-5; D is unclear. The sequencing used peripheral blood, collected 28 days after the second AZD1222 dose. CDR3 DNA sequence: TGTGCCAGTAATTTCGCCAGTAGCAATCAGCCCCAGCATTTT. This codes for CASNFASSNQPQHF.